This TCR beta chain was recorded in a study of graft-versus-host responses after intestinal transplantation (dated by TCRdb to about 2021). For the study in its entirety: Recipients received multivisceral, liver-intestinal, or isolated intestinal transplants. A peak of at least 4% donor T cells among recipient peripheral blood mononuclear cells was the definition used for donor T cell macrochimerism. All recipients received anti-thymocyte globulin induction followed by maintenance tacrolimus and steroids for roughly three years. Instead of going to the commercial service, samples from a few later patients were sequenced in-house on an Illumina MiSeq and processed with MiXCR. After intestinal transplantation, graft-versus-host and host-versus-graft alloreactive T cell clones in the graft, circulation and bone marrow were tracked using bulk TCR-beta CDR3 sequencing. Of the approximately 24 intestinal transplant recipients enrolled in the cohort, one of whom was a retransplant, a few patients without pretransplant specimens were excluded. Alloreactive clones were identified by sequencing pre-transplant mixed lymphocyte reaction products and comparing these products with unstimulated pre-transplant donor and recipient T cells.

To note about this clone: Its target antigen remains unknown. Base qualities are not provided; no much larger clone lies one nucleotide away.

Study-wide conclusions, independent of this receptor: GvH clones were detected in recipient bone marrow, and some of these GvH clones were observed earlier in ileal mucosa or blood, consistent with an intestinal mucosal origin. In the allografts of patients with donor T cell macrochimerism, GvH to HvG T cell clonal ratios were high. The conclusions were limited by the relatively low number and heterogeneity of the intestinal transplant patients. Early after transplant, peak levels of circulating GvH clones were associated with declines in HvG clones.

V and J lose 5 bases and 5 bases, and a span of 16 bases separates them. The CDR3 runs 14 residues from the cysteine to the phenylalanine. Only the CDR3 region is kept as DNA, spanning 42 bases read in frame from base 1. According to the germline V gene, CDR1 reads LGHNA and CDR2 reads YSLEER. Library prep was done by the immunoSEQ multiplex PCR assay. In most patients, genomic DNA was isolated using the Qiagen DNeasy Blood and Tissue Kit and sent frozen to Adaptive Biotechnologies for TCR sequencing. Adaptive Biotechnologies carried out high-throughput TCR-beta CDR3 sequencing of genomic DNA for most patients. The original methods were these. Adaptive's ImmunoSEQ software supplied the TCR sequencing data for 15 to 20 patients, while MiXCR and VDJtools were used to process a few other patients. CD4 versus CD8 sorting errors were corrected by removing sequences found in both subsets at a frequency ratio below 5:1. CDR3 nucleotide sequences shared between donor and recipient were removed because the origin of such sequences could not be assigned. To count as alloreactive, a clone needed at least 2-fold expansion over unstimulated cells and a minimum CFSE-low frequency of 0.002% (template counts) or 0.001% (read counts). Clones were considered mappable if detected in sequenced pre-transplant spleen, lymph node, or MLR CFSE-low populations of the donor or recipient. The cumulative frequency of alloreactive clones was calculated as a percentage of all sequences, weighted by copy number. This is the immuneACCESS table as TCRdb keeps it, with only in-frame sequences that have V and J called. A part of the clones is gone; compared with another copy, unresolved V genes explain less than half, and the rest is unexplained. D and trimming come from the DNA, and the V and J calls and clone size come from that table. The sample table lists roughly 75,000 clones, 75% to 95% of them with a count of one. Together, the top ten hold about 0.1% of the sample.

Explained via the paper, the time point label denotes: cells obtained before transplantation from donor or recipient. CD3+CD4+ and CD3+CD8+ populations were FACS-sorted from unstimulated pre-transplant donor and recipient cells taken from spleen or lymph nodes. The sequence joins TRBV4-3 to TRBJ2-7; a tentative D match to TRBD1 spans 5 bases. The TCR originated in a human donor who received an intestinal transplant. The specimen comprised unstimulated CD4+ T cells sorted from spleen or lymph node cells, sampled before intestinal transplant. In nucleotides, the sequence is TGCGCCAGCAGCTTGGAGTGGGGCCTCGACGAGCAGTACTTC. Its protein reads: CASSLEWGLDEQYF.